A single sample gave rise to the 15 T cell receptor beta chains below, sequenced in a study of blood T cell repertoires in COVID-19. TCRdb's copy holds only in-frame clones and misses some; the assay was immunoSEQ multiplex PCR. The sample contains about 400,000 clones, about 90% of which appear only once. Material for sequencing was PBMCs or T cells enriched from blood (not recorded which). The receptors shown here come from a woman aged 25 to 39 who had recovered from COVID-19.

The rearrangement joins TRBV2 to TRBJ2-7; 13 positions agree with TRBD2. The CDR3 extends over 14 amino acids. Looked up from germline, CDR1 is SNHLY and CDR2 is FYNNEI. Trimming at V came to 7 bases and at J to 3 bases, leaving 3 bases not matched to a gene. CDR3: CASKWTSGGYEQYF. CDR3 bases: TGTGCCAGCAAATGGACTAGCGGGGGCTACGAGCAGTACTTC.

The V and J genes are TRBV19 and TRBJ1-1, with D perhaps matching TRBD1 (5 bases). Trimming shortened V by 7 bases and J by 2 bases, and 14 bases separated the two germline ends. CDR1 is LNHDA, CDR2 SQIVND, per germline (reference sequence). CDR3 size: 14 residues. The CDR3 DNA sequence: TGTGCCAGTAAGACAGCCTCTACTAACACTGAAGCTTTCTTT. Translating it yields CASKTASTNTEAFF.

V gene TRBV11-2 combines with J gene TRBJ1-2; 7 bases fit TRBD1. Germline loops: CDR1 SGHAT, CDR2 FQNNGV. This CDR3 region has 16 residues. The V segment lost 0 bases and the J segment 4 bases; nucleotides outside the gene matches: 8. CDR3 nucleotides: TGTGCCAGCAGCTTAGAGAGGGACAGCGAAACCTATGGCTACACCTTC. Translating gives CASSLERDSETYGYTF. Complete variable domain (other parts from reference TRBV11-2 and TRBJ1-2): EAGVAQSPRYKIIEKRQSVAFWCNPISGHATLYWYQQILGQGPKLLIQFQNNGVVDDSQLPKDRFSAERLKGVDSTLKIQPAKLEDSAVYLCASSLERDSETYGYTFGSGTRLTVV.

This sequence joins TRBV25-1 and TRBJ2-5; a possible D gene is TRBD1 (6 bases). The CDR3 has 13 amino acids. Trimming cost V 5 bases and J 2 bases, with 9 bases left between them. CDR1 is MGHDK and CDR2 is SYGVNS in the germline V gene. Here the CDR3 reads CASSRDIQETQYF. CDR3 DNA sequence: TGTGCCAGCAGTCGGGACATACAAGAGACCCAGTACTTC.

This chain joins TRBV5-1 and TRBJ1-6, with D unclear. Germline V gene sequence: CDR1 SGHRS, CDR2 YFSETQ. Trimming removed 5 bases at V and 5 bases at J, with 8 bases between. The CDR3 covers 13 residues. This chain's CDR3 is CASSRDNNSPLHF. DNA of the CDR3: TGCGCCAGCAGTCGGGATAATAATTCACCCCTCCACTTT.

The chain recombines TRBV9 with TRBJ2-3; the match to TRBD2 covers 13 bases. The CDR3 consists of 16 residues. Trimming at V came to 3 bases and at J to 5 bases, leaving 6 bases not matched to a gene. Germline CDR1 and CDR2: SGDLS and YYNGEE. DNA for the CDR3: TGTGCCAGCAGCGCCCGACTAGCGGGGGGAGAAGATACGCAGTATTTT. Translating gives CASSARLAGGEDTQYF.

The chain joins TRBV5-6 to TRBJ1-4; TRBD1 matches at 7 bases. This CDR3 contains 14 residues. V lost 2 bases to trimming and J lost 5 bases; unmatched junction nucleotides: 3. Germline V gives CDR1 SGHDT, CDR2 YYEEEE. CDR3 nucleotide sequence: TGTGCCAGCAGCTTAACAGGGGAAAATGAAAAACTGTTTTTT. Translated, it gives CASSLTGENEKLFF.

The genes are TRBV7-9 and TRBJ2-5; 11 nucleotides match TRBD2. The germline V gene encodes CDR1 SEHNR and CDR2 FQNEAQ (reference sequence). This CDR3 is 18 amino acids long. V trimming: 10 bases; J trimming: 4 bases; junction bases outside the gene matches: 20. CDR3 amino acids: CATGRQLAGAVVGETQYF. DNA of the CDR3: TGTGCCACCGGCAGGCAACTAGCGGGGGCCGTGGTGGGAGAGACCCAGTACTTC. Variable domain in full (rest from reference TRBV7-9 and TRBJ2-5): DTGVSQNPRHKITKRGQNVTFRCDPISEHNRLYWYRQTLGQGPEFLTYFQNEAQLEKSRLLSDRFSAERPKGSFSTLEIQRTEQGDSAMYLCATGRQLAGAVVGETQYFGPGTRLLVL.

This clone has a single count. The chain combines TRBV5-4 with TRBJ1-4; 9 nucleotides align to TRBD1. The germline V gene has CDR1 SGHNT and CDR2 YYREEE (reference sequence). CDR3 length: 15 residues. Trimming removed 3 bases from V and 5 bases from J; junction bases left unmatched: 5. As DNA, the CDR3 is TGTGCCAGCAGCTCACCGGGACAGGGAAATGAAAAACTGTTTTTT. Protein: CASSSPGQGNEKLFF.

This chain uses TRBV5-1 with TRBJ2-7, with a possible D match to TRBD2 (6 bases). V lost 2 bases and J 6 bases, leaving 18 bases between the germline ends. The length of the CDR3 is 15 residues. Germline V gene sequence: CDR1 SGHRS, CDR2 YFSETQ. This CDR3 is CASSFSGDTGFEQYF. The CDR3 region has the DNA TGCGCCAGCAGCTTCTCGGGGGATACCGGGTTCGAGCAGTACTTC.

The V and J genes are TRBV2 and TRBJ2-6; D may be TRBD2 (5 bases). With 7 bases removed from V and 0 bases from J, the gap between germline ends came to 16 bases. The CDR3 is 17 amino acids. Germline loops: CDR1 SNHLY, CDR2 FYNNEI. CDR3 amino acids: CASTDGLLSSGANVLTF. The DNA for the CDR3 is TGTGCCAGCACCGATGGACTCCTAAGCTCTGGGGCCAACGTCCTGACTTTC.

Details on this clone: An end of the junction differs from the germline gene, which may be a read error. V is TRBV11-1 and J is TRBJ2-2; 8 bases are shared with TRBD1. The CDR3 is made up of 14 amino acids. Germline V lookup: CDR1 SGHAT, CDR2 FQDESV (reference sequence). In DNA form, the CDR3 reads TGTGCCAGCAGCGTAGCGACAGGGGCCGGGGAGCTGTTTTTT. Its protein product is CASSVATGAGELFF. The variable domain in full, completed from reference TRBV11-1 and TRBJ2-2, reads EAEVAQSPRYKITEKSQAVAFWCDPISGHATLYWYRQILGQGPELLVQFQDESVVDDSQLPKDRFSAERLKGVDSTLKIQPAELGDSAMYLCASSVATGAGELFFGEGSRLTVL.

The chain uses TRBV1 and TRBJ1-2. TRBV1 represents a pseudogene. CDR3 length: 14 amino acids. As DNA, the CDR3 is TGCACCAGCAGCCAAGACCAGGCGGGCTATGGCTACACCTTC. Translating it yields CTSSQDQAGYGYTF.

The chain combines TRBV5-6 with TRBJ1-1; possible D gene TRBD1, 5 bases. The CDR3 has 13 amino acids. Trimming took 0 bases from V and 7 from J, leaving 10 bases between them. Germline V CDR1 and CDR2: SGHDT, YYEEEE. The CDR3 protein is CASSLEAGIEAFF. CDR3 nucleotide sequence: TGTGCCAGCAGCTTGGAGGCAGGGATTGAAGCTTTCTTT.

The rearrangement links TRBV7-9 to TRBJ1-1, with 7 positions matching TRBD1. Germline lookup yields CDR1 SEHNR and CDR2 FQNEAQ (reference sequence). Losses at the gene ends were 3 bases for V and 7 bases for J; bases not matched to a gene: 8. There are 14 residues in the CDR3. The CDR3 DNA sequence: TGTGCCAGCAGCTTCTACGACAGGGCGAATGAAGCTTTCTTT. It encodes CASSFYDRANEAFF.